These 10 T cell receptor beta chains originate from one sample sequenced in a study of regulatory T cells in long-lasting Graves disease. The time point: newly diagnosed GD, antithyroid drugs for less than 3 months. PBMC RNA served as the TCR library source. Sequencing libraries for TCR beta were prepared with iRepertoire HTBI primers and Arm-PCR of CDR3 regions. Each CDR3 protein is one row after TCRdb ran MiXCR on the multiplex PCR reads. In the table there are about 460,000 distinct CDR3 sequences, 14% of which are singletons. The same sample was also studied in work on T cells in Graves' hyperthyroidism and ophthalmopathy.

Material: peripheral blood mononuclear cells (PBMCs), obtained at new diagnosis, from a patient treated with antithyroid drugs. The receptor source for this set is a woman between 45 and 65 years old with Graves disease.

This clonotype has more than one count but fewer than ten. The rearrangement joins TRBV11-2 to TRBJ2-7, with 7 bases lining up with TRBD1. J lost 10 bases, V lost 1 base, and 7 bases had no gene match. The CDR3 has 13 amino acids. CDR1 and CDR2 from the germline V gene are SGHAT and FQNNGV. Here the CDR3 DNA reads TGTGCCAGCAGCTTAGCTAGGGACAGCCTACAGTACTTC. Protein: CASSLARDSLQYF.

V and J are TRBV9 and TRBJ2-1, with TRBD1 as a possible D gene (5 bases). Germline loops: CDR1 SGDLS, CDR2 YYNGEE. The V end lost 4 bases, the J end lost 8 bases, and 13 bases lay between the germline ends. This CDR3 has 13 residues. The CDR3 sequence is CASSLWTTDEQFF. The DNA for the CDR3 is TGTGCCAGCAGCTTGTGGACAACCGATGAGCAGTTCTTC.

This clonotype turned up a few times. This chain links TRBV7-9 with TRBJ2-7; TRBD1 matches at 10 bases. Germline V gene lookup returns CDR1 SEHNR and CDR2 FQNEAQ (reference sequence). After removal of 1 base from V and 3 bases from J, the junction contained 6 bases not matched to a gene. The CDR3 covers 16 residues. This chain's CDR3 is CASSLGTGGSIYEQYF. In DNA, the CDR3 is TGTGCCAGCAGCTTAGGGACAGGGGGTAGTATCTACGAGCAGTACTTC. Supplemented by reference TRBV7-9 and TRBJ2-7, the full variable domain reads DTGVSQNPRHKITKRGQNVTFRCDPISEHNRLYWYRQTLGQGPEFLTYFQNEAQLEKSRLLSDRFSAERPKGSFSTLEIQRTEQGDSAMYLCASSLGTGGSIYEQYFGPGTRLTVT.

Written as DNA, the CDR3 is TGCGCCAGCAGCCCACAACAGAGGTCTATAAACTCCTACAATGAGCAGTTCTTC. Its protein product is CASSPQQRSINSYNEQFF. The V call is TRBV4-1, the J call TRBJ2-1; D unclear. Germline CDR1 MGHRA, CDR2 YSYEKL. V was cut by 4 bases and J by 0 bases, with 19 bases left in between. CDR3 length: 18 residues.

Only a few counts were recorded for this clonotype. The DNA for the CDR3 is TGTGCCTGGGCGTTGGGACTAGCGGGAGAAGGAGATACGCAGTATTTT. It is translated as CAWALGLAGEGDTQYF. The genes are TRBV30 and TRBJ2-3, with 14 positions matching TRBD2. Losses at the gene ends were 5 bases for V and 5 bases for J; bases not matched to a gene: 9. Germline V gene data show CDR1 as GTSNPN and CDR2 as SVGIG (reference sequence). The CDR3 is 16 residues long.

About this clonotype: Given a much more abundant clone one base away, this may be a read error. The CDR3 loop reads CASSLFSAAHNEQYF. DNA of the CDR3: TGTGCCAGCAGCTTATTTTCGGCAGCCCACAATGAGCAGTACTTC. The chain uses TRBV11-1 and TRBJ2-7; D ambiguous. The CDR3 contains 15 residues. Germline CDR1 is SGHAT and CDR2 is FQDESV (reference sequence). Trimming took off 2 bases at V and 7 bases at J, with 18 bases between the two ends.

Ten or more counts support this clonotype. This chain links TRBV2 with TRBJ2-4, with a possible D match to TRBD1 (6 bases). CDR1 and CDR2 (germline): SNHLY, FYNNEI. The CDR3 consists of 16 residues. Between the trimmed V and J ends, which lost 8 bases and 0 bases, there was a span of 17 bases. The CDR3 protein is CASGGGGTLAKNIQYF. CDR3 nucleotides: TGTGCCAGCGGGGGCGGCGGAACACTAGCCAAAAACATTCAGTACTTC. The full variable domain, its missing parts supplied by reference TRBV2 and TRBJ2-4, is EPEVTQTPSHQVTQMGQEVILRCVPISNHLYFYWYRQILGQKVEFLVSFYNNEISEKSEIFDDQFSVERPDGSNFTLKIRSTKLEDSAMYFCASGGGGTLAKNIQYFGAGTRLSVL.

The V call is TRBV5-1, the J call TRBJ2-7; 13 bases align to TRBD2. Germline V gives CDR1 SGHRS, CDR2 YFSETQ. There are 18 residues in the CDR3. V gave up 4 bases and J gave up 0 bases; unmatched junction bases: 10. The CDR3 here is CASSHGKGLAGSSYEQYF. The CDR3 DNA follows: TGCGCCAGCAGCCACGGAAAGGGACTAGCGGGAAGCTCCTACGAGCAGTACTTC. Based on the CDR3 plus reference TRBV5-1 and TRBJ2-7, the full variable domain is KAGVTQTPRYLIKTRGQQVTLSCSPISGHRSVSWYQQTPGQGLQFLFEYFSETQRNKGNFPGRFSGRQFSNSRSEMNVSTLELGDSALYLCASSHGKGLAGSSYEQYFGPGTRLTVT.

The J gene is TRBJ2-3, the V gene TRBV5-1, with D possibly matching TRBD2 (5 bases). The CDR3 has 12 amino acids. V dropped 2 bases and J dropped 6 bases, with 7 bases sitting between them. Germline values: CDR1 SGHRS, CDR2 YFSETQ. CDR3: CASSFGEDTQYF. CDR3 nucleotide sequence: TGCGCCAGCAGCTTTGGGGAGGATACGCAGTATTTT.

The genes are TRBV29-1 and TRBJ2-5; unclear D gene. The CDR3 consists of 13 residues. V was clipped by 3 bases and J by 0 bases, with 8 bases between them. CDR1 is SQVTM, CDR2 ANQGSEA, per germline. DNA of the CDR3: TGCAGCGTTGAGAGCCTGTACCAAGAGACCCAGTACTTC. This encodes CSVESLYQETQYF.